This T cell receptor beta chain derives from a study of cytomegalovirus exposure and HLA in healthy donors. Notes on the study in general: By a later analysis, the bulk of CMV-associated TCR beta chains appeared HLA-restricted. An ancestry cluster, one associated with Asian ancestry, reportedly showed fewer N-insertions than the roughly 670-donor mean in a later analysis.

Amplification used 60 Vbeta primers and 13 Jbeta primers. Using immunoSEQ multiplex PCR, the repertoire was profiled, and TCRdb retains in-frame clones only, with some absent. The sample consists of approximately 180,000 clones, under 80% of them appearing once. This clone was recorded a few times. Its cognate antigen is unknown. The TCR sequence derives from a human donor in good health. Sequenced material: PBMCs.

The CDR3 sequence: CASSQAGTGNEKLFF. CDR3 nucleotides: TGCGCCAGCAGCCAGGCCGGGACTGGGAATGAAAAACTGTTTTTT. V usage is TRBV4-1 and J usage is TRBJ1-4; D might be TRBD1 (5 bases). From germline, CDR1 is MGHRA and CDR2 YSYEKL. Deletions cut 3 bases from V and 5 bases from J, with 13 bases between. The CDR3 runs to 15 residues.